This T cell receptor (beta chain) was recorded in a study of graft-versus-host responses after intestinal transplantation. Turning to the study itself: Anti-thymocyte globulin served as induction for all recipients, who then took tacrolimus and steroids for about three years.

This clone showed up just a few times. What it binds is unknown. Study findings and constraints: Recipient-marrow GvH clones were detected, some having first appeared in ileum or blood.

Generated by immunoSEQ multiplex PCR, the TCRdb table keeps only in-frame clones and is missing some. The sample lists under 140,000 clones; around 93% were seen once. The sequencing used unstimulated CD8+ T cells sorted from spleen or lymph node cells, collected before intestinal transplant. This clonotype originated in a human donor who received an intestinal transplant.

CDR3 amino acids: CASSSGTHQPQHF. Here the CDR3 DNA reads TGTGCCAGTAGTTCAGGGACCCATCAGCCCCAGCATTTT. The genes are TRBV19 and TRBJ1-5; a weak D match, TRBD1 (5 bases). This CDR3 has 13 residues. Germline V gene data show CDR1 as LNHDA and CDR2 as SQIVND (reference sequence). Trimming took 5 bases from V and 5 from J, leaving 10 bases between them. The variable domain in full, completed from reference TRBV19 and TRBJ1-5, reads DGGITQSPKYLFRKEGQNVTLSCEQNLNHDAMYWYRQDPGQGLRLIYYSQIVNDFQKGDIAEGYSVSREKKESFPLTVTSAQKNPTAFYLCASSSGTHQPQHFGDGTRLSIL.